A single sample is the source of the 22 T cell receptor beta chains below, sequenced in a study of siplizumab effects on memory and regulatory T cells (dated by TCRdb to about 2019). Receptor amplification or capture employed the immunoSEQ multiplex PCR assay. The table was pulled from immuneACCESS by TCRdb, which kept in-frame rearrangements only. Such tables lose some clones; where checked, under half of the loss comes from unresolved V genes, and the rest has no known cause. The sample table shows some 96,000 clones, and over 90% are seen once. The ten largest account for approximately 1.4% of the sample. What was sequenced was non-Treg CD4+ T cells sorted from blood. This specimen's cell subset or site label, per the study, means: FACS-sorted unstimulated CD4+ non-regulatory T cells. The receptors derive from a human donor in good health.

V and J are TRBV27 and TRBJ2-3, with D possibly TRBD2 on 5 matching bases. The germline V gene encodes CDR1 MNHEY and CDR2 SMNVEV (reference sequence). V lost 5 bases and J 0 bases, leaving 9 bases between the germline ends. The CDR3 has 14 amino acids. CDR3 coding DNA: TGTGCCAGCAGTACAGACTATAGCACAGATACGCAGTATTTT. Translating it yields CASSTDYSTDTQYF.

This clone was detected once. The V gene is TRBV7-2, the J gene TRBJ1-2, with TRBD1 as a possible D gene (5 bases). CDR1 is SGHTA, CDR2 FQGNSA, per germline. The CDR3 totals 15 residues. With 1 base removed from V and 7 bases from J, the gap between germline ends came to 16 bases. The CDR3 sequence is CASSLGPRVGGGYTF. The DNA for the CDR3 is TGTGCCAGCAGCTTAGGTCCCAGGGTGGGCGGTGGCTACACCTTC.

This chain uses TRBV7-3 with TRBJ2-1; TRBD2 matches 9 bases. Germline V lookup: CDR1 SGHTA, CDR2 FQGTGA. V shed 6 bases and J 8 bases; nucleotides not matched to a gene: 8. The CDR3 loop spans 14 amino acids. DNA of the CDR3: TGTGCCAGCAGGATCAGCGGGAGGTCGGATGAGCAGTTCTTC. Protein product: CASRISGRSDEQFF.

The V and J genes are TRBV25-1 and TRBJ2-3, with D possibly being TRBD2 (6 bases). V was pared by 6 bases and J by 0 bases, with 7 bases between. Germline V CDR1 and CDR2: MGHDK, SYGVNS. The CDR3 is made up of 13 amino acids. CDR3 amino acids: CASSGTSTDTQYF. In DNA form, the CDR3 reads TGTGCCAGCAGCGGGACTAGCACAGATACGCAGTATTTT.

This rearrangement joins TRBV6-5 to TRBJ1-3; D remains ambiguous. Germline values: CDR1 MNHEY, CDR2 SVGAGI. The CDR3 covers 15 residues. The V end lost 0 bases, the J end lost 0 bases, and 6 bases lay between the germline ends. CDR3 in DNA: TGTGCCAGCAGTTACTCAAGGAGCTCTGGAAACACCATATATTTT. The encoded protein is CASSYSRSSGNTIYF.

The chain joins TRBV13 to TRBJ1-2; the D is unclear. The germline V gene has CDR1 PRHDT and CDR2 FYEKMQ (reference sequence). The CDR3 sequence is 15 residues long. The V gene lost 2 bases and the J gene lost 0 bases, with 10 bases spanning the gap. The CDR3, as DNA: TGTGCCAGCAGCTTAACGGACTCACCTAACTATGGCTACACCTTC. As protein: CASSLTDSPNYGYTF.

This rearrangement joins TRBV27 to TRBJ2-5, with D possibly matching TRBD2 (5 bases). Trimming removed 5 bases from V and 5 bases from J, with 9 bases in between. The CDR3 is 12 amino acids. Germline CDR1 and CDR2: MNHEY and SMNVEV (reference sequence). The CDR3 bases are TGTGCCAGCAGTGCCTCGGGGGAGACCCAGTACTTC. Translated, it gives CASSASGETQYF.

CDR3 sequence: CASSLLGQPQHF. CDR3 sequence (DNA): TGTGCCAGCAGCTTGTTGGGTCAGCCCCAGCATTTT. The chain is built from TRBV5-4 and TRBJ1-5; D not certain. Germline lookup yields CDR1 SGHNT and CDR2 YYREEE (reference sequence). The V gene lost 1 base and the J gene lost 6 bases, with 5 bases spanning the gap. CDR3 length equals 12 residues.

This clone was counted once. DNA of the CDR3: TGTGCCAGCAGCCTGAATACCGAGCAGTACTTC. Translating it yields CASSLNTEQYF. The chain uses TRBV6-6 and TRBJ2-7; unclear D gene. V was cut by 6 bases and J by 6 bases, with 9 bases left in between. Germline V gene lookup returns CDR1 MNHNY and CDR2 SVGAGI (reference sequence). This CDR3 contains 11 residues.

The chain joins TRBV2 to TRBJ1-1; 10 nucleotides line up with TRBD1. Germline CDR1 and CDR2: SNHLY and FYNNEI. The V gene end was trimmed by 4 bases and the J gene end by 5 bases; junction bases not matched to a gene: 4. The CDR3 is made up of 14 amino acids. The CDR3, as DNA: TGTGCCAGCAGTGTGGACAGGGGGATTACTGAAGCTTTCTTT. Translating gives CASSVDRGITEAFF.

This rearrangement joins TRBV2 to TRBJ1-3; no reliable D call. The CDR3 is 15 residues long. V was trimmed by 11 bases and J by 4 bases, leaving 21 bases between them. Germline values: CDR1 SNHLY, CDR2 FYNNEI. The DNA for the CDR3 is TGTGCCTCCTCCTCTCGGTATTCGGGGGGAAACACCATATATTTT. This encodes CASSSRYSGGNTIYF.

The genes are TRBV19 and TRBJ2-7; D is ambiguous. Germline V gene sequence: CDR1 LNHDA, CDR2 SQIVND (reference sequence). V was clipped by 3 bases and J by 1 base, with 7 bases between them. The CDR3 runs 13 residues. In DNA, the CDR3 is TGTGCCAGTAGTATGGACGGATCCTACGAGCAGTACTTC. As protein: CASSMDGSYEQYF. The full variable domain, in which reference TRBV19 and TRBJ2-7 provide the parts outside the CDR3, is DGGITQSPKYLFRKEGQNVTLSCEQNLNHDAMYWYRQDPGQGLRLIYYSQIVNDFQKGDIAEGYSVSREKKESFPLTVTSAQKNPTAFYLCASSMDGSYEQYFGPGTRLTVT.

The CDR3 loop reads CASSNRIGVLVYEQYF. DNA of the CDR3: TGTGCCAGTAGTAATCGGATCGGCGTCCTAGTCTACGAGCAGTACTTC. V usage is TRBV19 and J usage is TRBJ2-7; D call uncertain. The germline V and J ends were trimmed by 4 bases and 3 bases, with 19 bases remaining between them. The CDR3 covers 16 residues. Germline V gene data show CDR1 as LNHDA and CDR2 as SQIVND (reference sequence).

CDR3 in amino acids: CASIFGGQTGGNTIYF. The CDR3 bases are TGTGCCAGCATTTTTGGGGGTCAAACGGGGGGAAACACCATATATTTT. V and J are TRBV28 and TRBJ1-3; D possibly corresponds to TRBD1 (5 bases). The CDR3 loop spans 16 amino acids. Germline CDR1 reads MDHEN; CDR2 reads SYDVKM. The ends were cut back, 7 bases at V and 4 bases at J, with 20 bases in the middle.

This clone showed up just once. The chain recombines TRBV20-1 with TRBJ2-1; no firm D call. CDR3 length: 11 residues. Germline V gene data show CDR1 as DFQATT and CDR2 as SNEGSKA (reference sequence). With 5 bases removed from V and 6 bases from J, the gap between germline ends came to 8 bases. This CDR3 is CSASSPNEQFF. CDR3 nucleotides: TGCAGTGCTTCGTCGCCCAATGAGCAGTTCTTC.

This clone was seen once. The chain recombines TRBV10-1 with TRBJ2-1, with 8 bases lining up with TRBD1. The CDR3 is 15 residues long. Germline values: CDR1 WNHNN, CDR2 SYGVQD (reference sequence). V shed 2 bases, J shed 5 bases, and the junction held 5 bases outside the gene matches. CDR3 coding DNA: TGCGCCAGCAGTGAGAGGGGACAGGTGAACAATGAGCAGTTCTTC. It codes for CASSERGQVNNEQFF.

This chain joins TRBV29-1 and TRBJ1-2; no clear D. The CDR3 extends over 12 amino acids. Germline values: CDR1 SQVTM, CDR2 ANQGSEA. Between the trimmed V and J ends, which lost 4 bases and 2 bases, there was a span of 8 bases. CDR3 coding DNA: TGCAGCGTTGTTACGGAGAACTATGGCTACACCTTC. It codes for CSVVTENYGYTF.

This chain uses TRBV5-1 with TRBJ1-1; D is ambiguous. Germline assignment: CDR1 SGHRS and CDR2 YFSETQ. Trimming stripped 2 bases from V and 1 base from J, with 12 bases between. This CDR3 has 15 amino acids. The DNA for the CDR3 is TGCGCCAGCAGCTTTACGGGTAGGACGAACACTGAAGCTTTCTTT. Translation gives CASSFTGRTNTEAFF.

The chain links TRBV5-1 to TRBJ2-7, with TRBD2 matching 9 bases. V lost 1 base to trimming and J lost 0 bases; unmatched junction nucleotides: 5. This CDR3 comprises 16 residues. Germline V lookup: CDR1 SGHRS, CDR2 YFSETQ. The CDR3 region is CASSLNSGGSSYEQYF. CDR3 DNA sequence: TGCGCCAGCAGCTTGAACAGCGGGGGGAGCTCCTACGAGCAGTACTTC.

V is TRBV4-1 and J is TRBJ2-3, with unresolved D. Per the germline V gene, CDR1 is MGHRA and CDR2 is YSYEKL. This CDR3 has 15 amino acids. Trimming stripped 5 bases from V and 7 bases from J, with 19 bases between. The CDR3 sequence is CASSRIAQPIYTQYF. In nucleotides, the CDR3 is TGCGCCAGCAGCAGGATCGCACAACCCATTTATACGCAGTATTTT.

This chain joins TRBV2 and TRBJ2-3; no clear D gene. Trimming took off 1 base at V and 5 bases at J, with 13 bases between the two ends. The CDR3 has 15 residues. Germline-derived CDR1 and CDR2 are SNHLY and FYNNEI. CDR3 residues: CASSEGSSLEDTQYF. The CDR3 bases are TGTGCCAGCAGTGAAGGATCCTCCCTTGAAGATACGCAGTATTTT.

J is TRBJ2-2 and V is TRBV28, with D hard to call. Trimming removed 1 base from V and 0 bases from J, with 12 bases in between. Per germline, CDR1 MDHEN and CDR2 SYDVKM. This CDR3 is 17 amino acids long. The CDR3: CASSLLLGPANTGELFF. CDR3 bases: TGTGCCAGCAGTTTATTATTAGGGCCCGCGAACACCGGGGAGCTGTTTTTT.